The sequence of this TCR beta chain was determined in a study of CD8 T cells in ankylosing spondylitis. TCRdb fed the 5' RACE reads into MiXCR, producing one record per CDR3 protein. Of a few hundred thousand distinct CDR3 sequences listed, 20% are singletons. V was cut by 5 bases and J by 6 bases, with 9 bases left in between. The CDR3 has 12 amino acids. This receptor was identified in a male donor with ankylosing spondylitis or in good health (not recorded which). The chain links TRBV12-3 or TRBV12-4 to TRBJ2-3; perhaps TRBD2 as D (5 bases). The material sequenced was blood, either unsorted or a sorted T cell fraction (not recorded which). In DNA form, the CDR3 reads TGTGCCAGCAGTAATAGCGTCGATACGCAGTATTTT. As protein: CASSNSVDTQYF.